This passage covers 6 T cell receptor beta chains from one sample sequenced in a study of T cells in Graves' hyperthyroidism and ophthalmopathy. RNA transcripts yielded amplified TCR beta CDR3 regions. The HTBI set primed first-round TCR CDR3 RT-PCR. TCRdb independently ran MiXCR on the multiplex PCR reads; one entry per CDR3 protein. The sample holds about 640,000 distinct CDR3 sequences; less than 25% are singletons and the top ten take 34%. The sample consisted of blood. These TCRs come from a man aged 30 to 39 with Graves' ophthalmopathy.

The chain employs TRBV27 and TRBJ2-2; 10 bases are a match to TRBD2. Per germline, CDR1 MNHEY and CDR2 SMNVEV (reference sequence). This CDR3 has 16 residues. Trimming took 1 base from V and 7 from J; bases not matched to a gene: 6. This chain's CDR3 is CASSLWTSGSHGELFF. The CDR3 DNA is TGTGCCAGCAGTTTATGGACTAGCGGAAGTCACGGGGAGCTGTTTTTT.

The chain employs TRBV12-3 or TRBV12-4 and TRBJ2-5; D may be TRBD2 (6 bases). The CDR3 extends over 13 amino acids. V lost 8 bases and J 1 base, leaving 11 bases between the germline ends. The CDR3 sequence is CASARGLQETQYF. The CDR3 DNA reads TGTGCCAGCGCCCGGGGACTCCAAGAGACCCAGTACTTC.

This clonotype was observed a handful of times. The rearrangement links TRBV28 to TRBJ1-5, with 11 bases lining up with TRBD1. With 4 bases clipped from V and 0 bases from J, the junction kept 8 bases outside the gene matches. Germline CDR1 is MDHEN and CDR2 is SYDVKM. This CDR3 has 18 residues. In DNA form, the CDR3 reads TGTGCCAGCAGTTCGGACAGGGGGCTGTCTTATAGCAATCAGCCCCAGCATTTT. Its protein is CASSSDRGLSYSNQPQHF.

This clonotype was seen many times. The rearrangement joins TRBV20-1 to TRBJ2-1, with TRBD2 matching over 16 bases. From germline, CDR1 is DFQATT and CDR2 SNEGSKA (reference sequence). Germline trimming cut 6 bases from V and 0 bases from J; bases unmatched to any gene: 8. The CDR3 has 18 amino acids. DNA for the CDR3: TGCAGTGCGACGGGACTAGCGGGAGGGCCCAGCTCCTACAATGAGCAGTTCTTC. Translating it yields CSATGLAGGPSSYNEQFF.

This clonotype was detected ten times or more. The J gene is TRBJ2-7, the V gene TRBV11-2, with 8 positions matching TRBD2. The V segment lost 2 bases and the J segment 0 bases; nucleotides outside the gene matches: 3. This CDR3 region has 15 residues. The germline V gene encodes CDR1 SGHAT and CDR2 FQNNGV. As DNA, the CDR3 is TGTGCCAGCAGCTTAATAGCGGGGAGCTCCTACGAGCAGTACTTC. Translating gives CASSLIAGSSYEQYF.

The genes are TRBV19 and TRBJ1-1, with a weak D call TRBD1 (6 bases). The CDR3 covers 11 residues. Germline V CDR1 and CDR2: LNHDA, SQIVND (reference sequence). Trimming removed 5 bases from V and 7 bases from J, with 8 bases in between. The CDR3, as DNA: TGTGCCAGTAGTTCGGACAGTGAAGCTTTCTTT. This encodes CASSSDSEAFF.